The rows below give T cell receptor beta chains drawn from one sample of a study of blood T cell repertoires in COVID-19. The table came from immunoSEQ multiplex PCR; TCRdb's copy has only in-frame clones and leaves some out. The sample holds 200,000 to 250,000 clones, approximately 90% seen once. Sequenced material: peripheral blood. These receptors originate from a woman aged 40 to 50 with acute or convalescent COVID-19. The CDR3 runs from the conserved cysteine through the conserved F or W. The D gene is left open where the match is weak. Only part of the rows carry a size: once, few, many, or a class if the clone is expanded.

d_gene	v_gene	abundance	j_gene	CDR3nt	CDR3aa
NA	TRBV27	NA	TRBJ1-5	TGTGCCAGCAGTGCCGATGGGAGTCAGCCCCAGCATTTT	CASSADGSQPQHF
TRBD1	TRBV24-1	NA	TRBJ2-1	TGTGCCACCAGTGAACCAGGGGGTCGGGAGCAGTTCTTC	CATSEPGGREQFF
NA	TRBV5-4	NA	TRBJ1-2	TGTGCCAGCAGCTCTGGACAGTTCTACACCTTC	CASSSGQFYTF
NA	TRBV19	NA	TRBJ1-2	TGTGCCAGTAGTACCTGGGAGGGGGAAGGTTATGGCTACACCTTC	CASSTWEGEGYGYTF
NA	TRBV5-4	NA	TRBJ2-2	TGTGCCAGCGGCACAGTAGGAAACACCGGGGAGCTGTTTTTT	CASGTVGNTGELFF
NA	TRBV5-1	NA	TRBJ1-1	TGCGCCAGCAGCTTGGCAGTTAACACTGAAGCTTTCTTT	CASSLAVNTEAFF
NA	TRBV11-2	NA	TRBJ1-1	TGTGCCAGCGAGAGGGTGAACACTGAAGCTTTCTTT	CASERVNTEAFF
NA	TRBV30	NA	TRBJ1-1	TGTGCCTGGAGCGCAACCCTTCCGGGGGCTTTCTTT	CAWSATLPGAFF
TRBD2	TRBV9	NA	TRBJ2-5	TGTGCCAGCAGCGAAAGGACTAGCGGGGGGAAAGAGACCCAGTACTTC	CASSERTSGGKETQYF
NA	TRBV30	NA	TRBJ1-1	TGTGCCTGGAGGGACAGCATGAACACTGAAGCTTTCTTT	CAWRDSMNTEAFF
NA	TRBV7-2	NA	TRBJ2-5	TGTGCCAGCAGCCCCTGGACAGCTCAAGAGACCCAGTACTTC	CASSPWTAQETQYF
TRBD1	TRBV10-3	once	TRBJ1-2	TGTGCCATCGCGTTGGGGACAGGGATAAACTATGGCTACACCTTC	CAIALGTGINYGYTF
TRBD1	TRBV9	NA	TRBJ1-2	TGTGCCAGCAGCGAGGGGACAGGGAACTATGGCTACACCTTC	CASSEGTGNYGYTF
NA	TRBV5-4	NA	TRBJ1-2	TGTGCCAGCAGCCGCCAGGGTCTGAACTATGGCTACACCTTC	CASSRQGLNYGYTF
NA	TRBV20-1	NA	TRBJ1-6	TGCAGTGCTAGTTTAGGGGGGGCTAGCAACTCCTATAATTCACCCCTCCACTTT	CSASLGGASNSYNSPLHF
TRBD1	TRBV4-1	once	TRBJ2-2	TGCGCCAGCAGCCGAGGACAGGGTGACACCGGGGAGCTGTTTTTT	CASSRGQGDTGELFF
TRBD2	TRBV14	NA	TRBJ2-3	TGTGCCAGCAGCCGCGGGGGAGCAGATACGCAGTATTTT	CASSRGGADTQYF
TRBD1	TRBV6-6	few	TRBJ1-2	TGTGCCAGCAGTTACTTGACAGGGAGCGATGGCTACACCTTC	CASSYLTGSDGYTF
TRBD1	TRBV5-1	NA	TRBJ1-1	TGCGCCAGCAGCTGGGGACAGGGGGCAAGAGTGACTGAAGCTTTCTTT	CASSWGQGARVTEAFF
NA	TRBV21-1	once	TRBJ1-4	TGTGCCAGCAGCCCGACCGACAGGGGGCCCCCCGAAAAACTGTTTTTT	CASSPTDRGPPEKLFF
NA	TRBV21-1	NA	TRBJ1-2	TGTGCCAGCAGCAAAATGGCCTTTAACTATGGCTACACCTTC	CASSKMAFNYGYTF
NA	TRBV15	few	TRBJ1-1	TGTGCCACCAGCAGAGATGTGGGAGGCACTGAAGCTTTCTTT	CATSRDVGGTEAFF
TRBD1	TRBV9	NA	TRBJ1-2	TGTGCCAGCAGCGTTCTCAGGGGGCATGGCTACACCTTC	CASSVLRGHGYTF
NA	TRBV28	NA	TRBJ1-2	TGTGCCAGCAGCCGGCAGGGCTATGGCTACACCTTC	CASSRQGYGYTF
NA	TRBV28	NA	TRBJ1-4	TGTGCCAGCAGTCCTCTAATGACAGGACGGGCTGAAAAACTGTTTTTT	CASSPLMTGRAEKLFF
TRBD2	TRBV2	once	TRBJ2-3	TGTGCCAGCAGTGGATTCGGGGGGGGCCGCACAGATACGCAGTATTTT	CASSGFGGGRTDTQYF
TRBD1	TRBV19	once	TRBJ1-1	TGTGCCAGTAGTATTGCCGGGACAGGGAGGTATTCTGAAGCTTTCTTT	CASSIAGTGRYSEAFF
NA	TRBV10-3	NA	TRBJ2-5	TGTGCCATCAGGCCGGGTGTGGTGGAGACCCAGTACTTC	CAIRPGVVETQYF
TRBD1	TRBV10-3	NA	TRBJ1-2	TGTGCCATCAGGAATTATGGACAGGGGGACTATGGCTACACCTTC	CAIRNYGQGDYGYTF
TRBD1	TRBV11-1	NA	TRBJ1-2	TGTGCCAGCAGCTTAACGATGACAGGGAGCGGCTACACCTTC	CASSLTMTGSGYTF
NA	TRBV2	NA	TRBJ1-2	TGTGCCAGCAGTGATAGGGACACCCCTATAGGCTATGGCTACACCTTC	CASSDRDTPIGYGYTF
NA	TRBV9	NA	TRBJ2-1	TGTGCCAGCAGCGTAGTACAGGCGGGGAATGAGCAGTTCTTC	CASSVVQAGNEQFF
TRBD1	TRBV5-6	NA	TRBJ2-2	TGTGCCAGCAGCTACAGGGGGCGGCACACCGGGGAGCTGTTTTTT	CASSYRGRHTGELFF
TRBD2	TRBV9	NA	TRBJ2-4	TGTGCCAGCAGCCCTCTCCTTGAAAGCGGGGGGCCAAACATTCAGTACTTC	CASSPLLESGGPNIQYF
NA	TRBV18	NA	TRBJ1-2	TGTGCCAGCTCACCAAATACTGTCTATGGCTACACCTTC	CASSPNTVYGYTF
NA	TRBV18	NA	TRBJ2-3	TGTGCCAGCTCAGACAGAATTGGGACAACAGATACGCAGTATTTT	CASSDRIGTTDTQYF
NA	TRBV6-6	NA	TRBJ2-1	TGTGCCAGCAGGGAGATTAAGGGGCCCTACAATGAGCAGTTCTTC	CASREIKGPYNEQFF
NA	TRBV5-1	NA	TRBJ2-3	TGCGCCAGCAGCTCCGGACAGTCTAGCACAGATACGCAGTATTTT	CASSSGQSSTDTQYF
TRBD2	TRBV18	NA	TRBJ2-3	TGTGCCAGCTCACCACCCTCAGCGGGGGGGAAAGATACGCAGTATTTT	CASSPPSAGGKDTQYF
NA	TRBV6-6	NA	TRBJ1-2	TGTGCCAGCAGCCCCGGCGGGGACAACTATGGCTACACCTTC	CASSPGGDNYGYTF
TRBD1	TRBV24-1	NA	TRBJ2-4	TGTGCCACCAGTGAAGGGACAGGGGGGTCCAAAAACATTCAGTACTTC	CATSEGTGGSKNIQYF
NA	TRBV6-6	few	TRBJ1-2	TGTGCCAGCAGTTCAACAGGAGATTCTAACTATGGCTACACCTTC	CASSSTGDSNYGYTF